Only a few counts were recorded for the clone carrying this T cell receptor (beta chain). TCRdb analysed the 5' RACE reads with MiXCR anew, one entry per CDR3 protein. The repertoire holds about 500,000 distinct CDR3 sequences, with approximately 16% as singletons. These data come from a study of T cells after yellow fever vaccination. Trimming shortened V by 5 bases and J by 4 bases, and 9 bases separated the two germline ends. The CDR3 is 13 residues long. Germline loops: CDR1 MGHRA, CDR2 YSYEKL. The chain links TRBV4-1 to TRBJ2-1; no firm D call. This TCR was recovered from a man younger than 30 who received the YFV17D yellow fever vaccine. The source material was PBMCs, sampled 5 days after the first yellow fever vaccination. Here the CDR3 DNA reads TGCGCCAGCAGCGGCAGTTTATACAATGAGCAGTTCTTC. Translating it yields CASSGSLYNEQFF.